This TCR beta chain was obtained from a study of T cells in Graves' hyperthyroidism and ophthalmopathy. Background on the study: Specimen type is peripheral blood, collected at initial diagnosis prior to any treatment.

The investigators amplified TCR beta CDR3 regions from RNA transcripts. The TCR CDR3 first-round RT-PCR relied on the HTBI primer set. Via MiXCR, TCRdb re-called the multiplex PCR reads, giving one row per CDR3 protein. The repertoire holds about 300,000 distinct CDR3 sequences, with roughly 19% as singletons. The sample holds many counts of this clonotype. Its cognate antigen is unknown. Points from the study as a whole: Also found in blood were most expanded thyroid clonotypes above 0.001.

The CDR3 consists of 13 residues. After removal of 4 bases from V and 3 bases from J, the junction contained 2 bases not matched to a gene. The germline CDR1 and CDR2 sequences are SNHLY and FYNNEI. The rearrangement joins TRBV2 to TRBJ2-5; TRBD2 matches at 7 bases. The receptor comes from a man aged 45 to 65 with Graves' ophthalmopathy. Sequencing input: blood. The CDR3, as DNA: TGTGCCAGCAGTGGTCTAGCGGAAGAGACCCAGTACTTC. It translates to CASSGLAEETQYF.